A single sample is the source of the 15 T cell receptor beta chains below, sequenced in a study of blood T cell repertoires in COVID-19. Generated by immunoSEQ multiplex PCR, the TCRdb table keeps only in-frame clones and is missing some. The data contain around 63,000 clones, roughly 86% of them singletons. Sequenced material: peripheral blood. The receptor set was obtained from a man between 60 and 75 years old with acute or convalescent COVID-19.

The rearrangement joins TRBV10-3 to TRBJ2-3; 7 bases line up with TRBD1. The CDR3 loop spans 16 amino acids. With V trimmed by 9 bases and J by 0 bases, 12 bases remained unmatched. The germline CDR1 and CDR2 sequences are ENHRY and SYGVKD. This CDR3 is CAITRGRRNSTDTQYF. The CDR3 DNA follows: TGTGCCATTACAAGGGGGCGAAGGAATAGCACAGATACGCAGTATTTT.

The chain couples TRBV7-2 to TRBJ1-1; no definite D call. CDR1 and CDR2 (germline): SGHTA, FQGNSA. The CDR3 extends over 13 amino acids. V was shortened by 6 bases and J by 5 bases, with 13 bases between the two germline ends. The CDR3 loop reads CASRPGTSTEAFF. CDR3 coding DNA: TGTGCCAGCAGACCGGGAACGAGTACTGAAGCTTTCTTT.

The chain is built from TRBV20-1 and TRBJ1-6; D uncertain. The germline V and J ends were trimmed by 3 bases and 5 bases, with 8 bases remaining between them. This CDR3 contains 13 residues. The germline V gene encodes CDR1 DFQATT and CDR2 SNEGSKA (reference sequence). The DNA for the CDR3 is TGCAGTGCTAGTGGTCCAAATAATTCACCCCTCCACTTT. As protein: CSASGPNNSPLHF.

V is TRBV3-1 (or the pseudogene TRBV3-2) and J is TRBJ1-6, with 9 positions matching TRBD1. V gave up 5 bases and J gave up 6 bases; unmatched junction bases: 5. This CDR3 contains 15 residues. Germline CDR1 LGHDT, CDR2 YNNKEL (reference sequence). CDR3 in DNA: TGTGCCAGCAGCTCCGGGACAGGGTCTAATTCACCCCTCCACTTT. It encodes CASSSGTGSNSPLHF.

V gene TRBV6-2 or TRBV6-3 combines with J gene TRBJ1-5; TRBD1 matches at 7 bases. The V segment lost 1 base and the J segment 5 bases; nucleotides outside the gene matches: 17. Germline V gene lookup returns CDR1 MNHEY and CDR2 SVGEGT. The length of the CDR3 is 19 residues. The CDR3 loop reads CASSYYDLRGKKVHQPQHF. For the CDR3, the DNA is TGTGCCAGCAGTTACTACGACCTCAGGGGGAAGAAAGTCCATCAGCCCCAGCATTTT.

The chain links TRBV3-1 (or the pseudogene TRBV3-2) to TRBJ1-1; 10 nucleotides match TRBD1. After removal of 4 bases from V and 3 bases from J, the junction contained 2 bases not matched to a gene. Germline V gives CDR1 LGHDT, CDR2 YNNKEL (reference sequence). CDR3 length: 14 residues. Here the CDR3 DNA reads TGTGCCAGCAGCCCCGGACAGGGGGACACTGAAGCTTTCTTT. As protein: CASSPGQGDTEAFF.

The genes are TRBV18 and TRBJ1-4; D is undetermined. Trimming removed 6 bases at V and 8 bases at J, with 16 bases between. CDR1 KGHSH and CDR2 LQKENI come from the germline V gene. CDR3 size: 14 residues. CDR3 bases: TGTGCCAGCTCCCACCCGGGAGCCGAGGAAAAACTGTTTTTT. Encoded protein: CASSHPGAEEKLFF. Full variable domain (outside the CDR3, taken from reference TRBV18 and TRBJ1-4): NAGVMQNPRHLVRRRGQEARLRCSPMKGHSHVYWYRQLPEEGLKFMVYLQKENIIDESGMPKERFSAEFPKEGPSILRIQQVVRGDSAAYFCASSHPGAEEKLFFGSGTQLSVL.

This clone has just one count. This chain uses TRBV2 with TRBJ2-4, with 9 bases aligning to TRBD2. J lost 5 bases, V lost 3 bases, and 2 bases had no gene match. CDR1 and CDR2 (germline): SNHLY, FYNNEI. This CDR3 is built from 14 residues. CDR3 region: CASSDVAGENIQYF. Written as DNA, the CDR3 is TGTGCCAGCAGTGACGTAGCGGGGGAAAACATTCAGTACTTC.

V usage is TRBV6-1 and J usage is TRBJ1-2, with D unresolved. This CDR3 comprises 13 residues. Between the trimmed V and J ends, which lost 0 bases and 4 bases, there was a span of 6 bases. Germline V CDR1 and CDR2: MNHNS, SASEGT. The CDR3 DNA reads TGTGCCAGCAGTGAAGCTACGGGCTATGGCTACACCTTC. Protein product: CASSEATGYGYTF.

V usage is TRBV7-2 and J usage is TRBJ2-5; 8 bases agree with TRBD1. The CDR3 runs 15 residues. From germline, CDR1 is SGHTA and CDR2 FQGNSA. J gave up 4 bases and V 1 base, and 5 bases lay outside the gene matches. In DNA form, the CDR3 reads TGTGCCAGCAGCTTAGGGGACAGGAGGAGAGAGACCCAGTACTTC. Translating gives CASSLGDRRRETQYF.

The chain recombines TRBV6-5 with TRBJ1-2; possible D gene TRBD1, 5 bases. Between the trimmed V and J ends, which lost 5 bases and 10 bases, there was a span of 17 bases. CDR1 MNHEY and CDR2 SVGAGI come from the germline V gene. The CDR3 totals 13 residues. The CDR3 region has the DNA TGTGCCAGCAGTAAAAACCAGGGCAAGATCTACACCTTC. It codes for CASSKNQGKIYTF.

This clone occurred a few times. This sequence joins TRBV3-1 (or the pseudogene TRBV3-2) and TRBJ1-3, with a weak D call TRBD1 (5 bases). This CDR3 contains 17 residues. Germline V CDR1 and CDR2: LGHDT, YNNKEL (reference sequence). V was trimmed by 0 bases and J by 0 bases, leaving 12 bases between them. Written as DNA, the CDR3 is TGTGCCAGCAGCCAAGATACCGGGGGTCTCTCTGGAAACACCATATATTTT. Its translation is CASSQDTGGLSGNTIYF.

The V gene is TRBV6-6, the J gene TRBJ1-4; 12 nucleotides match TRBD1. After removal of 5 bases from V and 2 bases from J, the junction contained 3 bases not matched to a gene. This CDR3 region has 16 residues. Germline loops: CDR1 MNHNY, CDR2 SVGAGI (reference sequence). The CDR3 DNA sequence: TGTGCCAGCAGTCTGGGACAGGGGGCGACTAATGAAAAACTGTTTTTT. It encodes CASSLGQGATNEKLFF.

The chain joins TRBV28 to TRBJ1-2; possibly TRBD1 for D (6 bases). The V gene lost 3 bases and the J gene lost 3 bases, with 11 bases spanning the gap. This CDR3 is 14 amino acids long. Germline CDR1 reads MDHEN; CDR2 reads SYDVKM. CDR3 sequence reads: CASSLSQGYYGYTF. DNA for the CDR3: TGTGCCAGCAGTTTGTCGCAGGGGTACTATGGCTACACCTTC.

CDR3 bases: TGCAGCGTTGGTCCAGGGTTTTCGTGGTCGACCACTGAAGCTTTCTTT. Its protein is CSVGPGFSWSTTEAFF. The chain combines TRBV29-1 with TRBJ1-1; tentative D call: TRBD1 (5 bases). This CDR3 comprises 16 residues. Germline V gene sequence: CDR1 SQVTM, CDR2 ANQGSEA. V gave up 4 bases and J gave up 4 bases, with 22 bases separating them.